This TCR beta chain stems from a study of OX40 agonist ivuxolimab in advanced cancers. On the study more broadly: Patients' therapy was ivuxolimab, an antibody that acts as an agonist of OX40 (CD134). Earlier anti-PD-1, anti-PD-L1 or anti-CTLA-4 therapy was permitted; 40% had received some. Findings of the study overall: The study did not work out the antigen specificity of the expanded peripheral T cells.

If patients had autoimmune disease history or systemic immunosuppression, they were excluded. Clones were sequenced by immunoSEQ multiplex PCR, and TCRdb holds only the in-frame ones, with some missing. The sample contains over 30,000 clones, roughly 85% of which appear only once. Comment on this clone: What it binds is unknown.

Per the germline V gene, CDR1 is MNHNS and CDR2 is SASEGT. Trimming took off 1 base at V and 4 bases at J, with 14 bases between the two ends. CDR3 length equals 16 residues. The chain uses TRBV6-1 and TRBJ1-3, with D unresolved. The TCR comes from an adult with an advanced solid tumor such as melanoma, head and neck, liver or kidney cancer. This material consisted of CD4+ or CD8+ T cells sorted from blood, taken in a trial of the OX40 agonist ivuxolimab. CDR3 DNA: TGTGCCAGCAGTGAAGTTTGGGCGGTAGAGGGAAACACCATATATTTT. It yields the protein CASSEVWAVEGNTIYF.